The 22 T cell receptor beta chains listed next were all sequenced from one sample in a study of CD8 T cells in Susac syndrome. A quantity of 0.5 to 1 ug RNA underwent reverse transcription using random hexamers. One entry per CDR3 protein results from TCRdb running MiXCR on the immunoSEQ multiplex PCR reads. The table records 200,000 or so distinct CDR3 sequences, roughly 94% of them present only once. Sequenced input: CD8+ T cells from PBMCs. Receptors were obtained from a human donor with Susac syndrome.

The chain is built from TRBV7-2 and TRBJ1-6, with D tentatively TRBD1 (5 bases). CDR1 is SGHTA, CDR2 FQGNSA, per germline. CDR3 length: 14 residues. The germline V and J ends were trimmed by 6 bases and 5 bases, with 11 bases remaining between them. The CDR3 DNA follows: TGTGCCAGCAGGAGACAGCTTGATAATTCACCCCTCCACTTT. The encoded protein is CASRRQLDNSPLHF.

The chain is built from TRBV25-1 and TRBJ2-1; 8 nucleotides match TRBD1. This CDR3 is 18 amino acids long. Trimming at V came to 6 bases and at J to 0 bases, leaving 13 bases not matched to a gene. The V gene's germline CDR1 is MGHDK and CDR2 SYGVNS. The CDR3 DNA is TGTGCCAGCAGCGACGGACAGGGTGGATTCAGCTCCTACAATGAGCAGTTCTTC. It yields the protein CASSDGQGGFSSYNEQFF.

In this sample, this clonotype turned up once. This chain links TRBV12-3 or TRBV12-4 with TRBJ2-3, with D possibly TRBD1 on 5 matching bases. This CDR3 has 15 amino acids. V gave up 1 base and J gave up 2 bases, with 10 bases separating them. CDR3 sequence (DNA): TGTGCCAGCAGTTTAGTTACAGGAACCACAGATACGCAGTATTTT. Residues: CASSLVTGTTDTQYF.

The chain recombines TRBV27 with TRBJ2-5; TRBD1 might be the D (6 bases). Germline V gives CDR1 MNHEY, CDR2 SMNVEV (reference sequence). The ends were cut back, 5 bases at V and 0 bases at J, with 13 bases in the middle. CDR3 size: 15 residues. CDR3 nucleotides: TGTGCCAGCAGTCCTGAGACAGGCAACCAAGAGACCCAGTACTTC. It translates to CASSPETGNQETQYF.

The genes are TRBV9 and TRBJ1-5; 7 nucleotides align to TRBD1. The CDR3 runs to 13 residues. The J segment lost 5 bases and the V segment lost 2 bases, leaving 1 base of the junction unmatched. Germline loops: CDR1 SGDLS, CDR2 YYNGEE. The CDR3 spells CASSVTGDQPQHF. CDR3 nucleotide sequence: TGTGCCAGCAGCGTCACAGGGGATCAGCCCCAGCATTTT.

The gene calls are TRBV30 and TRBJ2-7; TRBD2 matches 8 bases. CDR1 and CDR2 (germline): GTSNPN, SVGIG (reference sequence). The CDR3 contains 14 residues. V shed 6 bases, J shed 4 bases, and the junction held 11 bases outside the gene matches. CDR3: CACRPGTRIYEQYF. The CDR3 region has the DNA TGTGCCTGCCGACCCGGGACTAGAATTTACGAGCAGTACTTC.

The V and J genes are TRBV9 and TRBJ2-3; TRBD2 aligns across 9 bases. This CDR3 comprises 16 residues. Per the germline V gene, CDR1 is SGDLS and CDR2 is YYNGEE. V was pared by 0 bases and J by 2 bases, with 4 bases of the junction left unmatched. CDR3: CASSVGASGDTDTQYF. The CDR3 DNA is TGTGCCAGCAGCGTAGGGGCTAGCGGGGACACAGATACGCAGTATTTT.

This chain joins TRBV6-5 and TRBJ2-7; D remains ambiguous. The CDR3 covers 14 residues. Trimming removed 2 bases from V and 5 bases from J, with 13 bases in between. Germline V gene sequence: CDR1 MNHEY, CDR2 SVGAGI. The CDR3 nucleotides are TGTGCCAGCAGTTACCGGACGATGGGCCACGAGCAGTACTTC. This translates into CASSYRTMGHEQYF.

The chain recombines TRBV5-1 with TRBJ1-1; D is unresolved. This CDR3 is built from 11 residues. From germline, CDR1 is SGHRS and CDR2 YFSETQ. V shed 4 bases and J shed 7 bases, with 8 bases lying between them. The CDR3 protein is CASSESDEAFF. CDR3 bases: TGCGCCAGCAGCGAAAGTGATGAAGCTTTCTTT.

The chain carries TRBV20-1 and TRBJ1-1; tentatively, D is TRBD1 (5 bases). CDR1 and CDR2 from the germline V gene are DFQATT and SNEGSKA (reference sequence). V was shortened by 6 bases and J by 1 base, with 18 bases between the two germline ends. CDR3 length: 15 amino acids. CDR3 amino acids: CSAPGYVTGNTEAFF. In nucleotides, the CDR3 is TGCAGTGCCCCCGGATACGTAACAGGGAACACTGAAGCTTTCTTT.

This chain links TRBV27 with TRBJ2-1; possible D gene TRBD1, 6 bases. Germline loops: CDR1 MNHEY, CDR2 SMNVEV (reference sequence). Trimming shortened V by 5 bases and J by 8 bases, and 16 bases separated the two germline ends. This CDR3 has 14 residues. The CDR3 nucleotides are TGTGCCAGCAGTCCACAGGGAGCGTTAGATGAGCAGTTCTTC. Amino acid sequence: CASSPQGALDEQFF.

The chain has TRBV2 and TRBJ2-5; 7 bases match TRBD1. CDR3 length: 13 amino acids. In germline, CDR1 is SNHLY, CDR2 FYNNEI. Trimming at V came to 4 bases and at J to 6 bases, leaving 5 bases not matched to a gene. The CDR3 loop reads CASSGRDRKTQYF. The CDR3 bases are TGTGCCAGCAGTGGCCGGGACAGAAAGACCCAGTACTTC.

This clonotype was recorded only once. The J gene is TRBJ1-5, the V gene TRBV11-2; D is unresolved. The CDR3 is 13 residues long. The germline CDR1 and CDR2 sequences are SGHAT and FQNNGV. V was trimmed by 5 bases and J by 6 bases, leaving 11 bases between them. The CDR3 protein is CASSVGRSQPQHF. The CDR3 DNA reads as TGTGCCAGCAGCGTCGGGAGGAGTCAGCCCCAGCATTTT.

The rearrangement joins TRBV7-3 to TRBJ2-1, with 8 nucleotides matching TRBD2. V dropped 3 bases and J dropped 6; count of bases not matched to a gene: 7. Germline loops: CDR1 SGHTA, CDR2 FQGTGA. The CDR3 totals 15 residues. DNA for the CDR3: TGTGCCAGCAGCTTTAGCGGGACGGCTTTCAATGAGCAGTTCTTC. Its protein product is CASSFSGTAFNEQFF.

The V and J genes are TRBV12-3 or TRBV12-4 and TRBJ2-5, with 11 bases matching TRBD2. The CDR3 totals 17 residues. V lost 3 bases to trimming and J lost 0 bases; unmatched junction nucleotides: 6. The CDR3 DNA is TGTGCCAGCAGTTTTACCGGGACTAGCGGATACCAAGAGACCCAGTACTTC. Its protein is CASSFTGTSGYQETQYF.

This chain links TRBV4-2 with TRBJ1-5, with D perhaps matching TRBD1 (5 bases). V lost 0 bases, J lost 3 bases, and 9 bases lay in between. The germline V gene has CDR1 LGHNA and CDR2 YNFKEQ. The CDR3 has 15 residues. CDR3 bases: TGTGCCAGCAGCCAAGAAACAGGTTTCAATCAGCCCCAGCATTTT. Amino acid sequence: CASSQETGFNQPQHF.

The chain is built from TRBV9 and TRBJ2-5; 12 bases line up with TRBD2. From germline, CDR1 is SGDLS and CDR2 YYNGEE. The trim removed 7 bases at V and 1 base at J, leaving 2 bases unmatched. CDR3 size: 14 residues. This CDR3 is CASATSGGQETQYF. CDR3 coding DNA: TGTGCCAGCGCGACTAGCGGGGGCCAAGAGACCCAGTACTTC. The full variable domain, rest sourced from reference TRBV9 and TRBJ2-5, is DSGVTQTPKHLITATGQRVTLRCSPRSGDLSVYWYQQSLDQGLQFLIQYYNGEERAKGNILERFSAQQFPDLHSELNLSSLELGDSALYFCASATSGGQETQYFGPGTRLLVL.

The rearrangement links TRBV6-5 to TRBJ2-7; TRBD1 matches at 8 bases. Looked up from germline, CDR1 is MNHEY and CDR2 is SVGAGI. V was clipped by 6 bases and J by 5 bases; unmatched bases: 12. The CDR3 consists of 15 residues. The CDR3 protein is CASRYAETGDHEQYF. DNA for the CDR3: TGTGCCAGCAGGTATGCAGAGACAGGGGATCACGAGCAGTACTTC.

The CDR3 loop reads CASSLIGDRGSPLHF. The CDR3 nucleotides are TGTGCCAGCAGCTTGATTGGGGATAGGGGATCACCCCTCCACTTT. The gene calls are TRBV5-8 and TRBJ1-6; D is perhaps TRBD1 (5 bases). The CDR3 spans 15 residues. V lost 1 base and J lost 10, with 15 bases in between. Germline CDR1 reads SGHTS; CDR2 reads YDEGEE.

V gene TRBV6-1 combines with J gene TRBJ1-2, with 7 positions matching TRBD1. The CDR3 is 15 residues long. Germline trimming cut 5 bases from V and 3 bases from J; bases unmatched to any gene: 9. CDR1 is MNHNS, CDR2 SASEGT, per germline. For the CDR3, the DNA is TGTGCCAGCAGTCCAGGGACAGACATTTACTATGGCTACACCTTC. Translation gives CASSPGTDIYYGYTF.

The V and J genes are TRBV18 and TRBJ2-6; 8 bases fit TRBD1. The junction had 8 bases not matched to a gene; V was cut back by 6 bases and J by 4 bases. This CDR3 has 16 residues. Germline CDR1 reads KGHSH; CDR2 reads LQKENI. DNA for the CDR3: TGTGCCAGCTCGGTCGACAGGGGCGGCGGGGCCAACGTCCTGACTTTC. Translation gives CASSVDRGGGANVLTF.

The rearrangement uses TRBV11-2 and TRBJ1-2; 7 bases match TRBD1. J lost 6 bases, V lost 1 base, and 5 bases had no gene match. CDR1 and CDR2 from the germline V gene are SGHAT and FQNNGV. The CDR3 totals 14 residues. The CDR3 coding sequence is TGTGCCAGCAGCTTAGTACGGACAGGCCATGGCTACACCTTC. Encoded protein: CASSLVRTGHGYTF.